Following are 28 T cell receptor beta chains from one sample sequenced in a study of T cells in Graves' hyperthyroidism and ophthalmopathy. RNA transcripts provided the source from which TCR beta CDR3 regions were amplified. HTBI primers were the set used in a first-round RT-PCR of the TCR CDR3. MiXCR was run by TCRdb on the multiplex PCR reads, yielding one entry per CDR3 protein. This sample has about 690,000 distinct CDR3 sequences, with around 15% found just once. The sequencing input was blood. The receptors originated from a man aged 45-65 years with Graves' hyperthyroidism.

At least ten counts were recorded for this clonotype. The CDR3 nucleotides read TGTGCCAGCAGCCCTACCCTAGCCAGCACAGATACGCAGTATTTT. Translating it yields CASSPTLASTDTQYF. This chain uses TRBV11-2 with TRBJ2-3; D might be TRBD2 (5 bases). The germline V and J ends were trimmed by 5 bases and 0 bases, with 12 bases remaining between them. The germline V gene has CDR1 SGHAT and CDR2 FQNNGV. CDR3 length equals 15 residues.

This rearrangement joins TRBV5-4 to TRBJ2-2, with 7 positions matching TRBD1. This CDR3 spans 13 amino acids. The germline gives CDR1 SGHNT, CDR2 YYREEE (reference sequence). The V segment lost 6 bases and the J segment 5 bases; nucleotides outside the gene matches: 4. CDR3 in amino acids: CASKGARTGELFF. Written as DNA, the CDR3 is TGTGCCAGCAAGGGGGCTCGGACCGGGGAGCTGTTTTTT.

As to this clonotype: With a much larger clone just one base away, this may be a read error. Since the CDR3 does not end with the conserved phenylalanine or tryptophan, this likely comes from a read error. This chain uses TRBV28 with TRBJ2-2; D tentatively fits TRBD1 or TRBD2 (5 bases each). V was shortened by 3 bases and J by 3 bases, with 17 bases between the two germline ends. The germline gives CDR1 MDHEN, CDR2 SYDVKM. This CDR3 has 17 residues. CDR3 sequence (DNA): TGTGCCAGCAGTTTTGGGTGGGGCAGGGAGCACACCGGGGAGCTGTTTTCT. This gives the protein CASSFGWGREHTGELFS.

This clonotype occurred a few times. The rearrangement uses TRBV5-1 and TRBJ2-3, with 9 positions matching TRBD1. Germline V gene data show CDR1 as SGHRS and CDR2 as YFSETQ. J lost 2 bases, V lost 5 bases, and 9 bases had no gene match. The CDR3 contains 16 residues. DNA of the CDR3: TGCGCCAGCAGTATCCGGGACAGGGTTCTCACAGATACGCAGTATTTT. This codes for CASSIRDRVLTDTQYF.

The chain is built from TRBV2 and TRBJ2-2; the match to TRBD1 covers 10 bases. In germline, CDR1 is SNHLY, CDR2 FYNNEI. The CDR3 extends over 15 amino acids. J lost 2 bases, V lost 8 bases, and 5 bases had no gene match. The CDR3 spells CASRRDRGNTGELFF. The CDR3 DNA sequence: TGTGCCAGCCGCCGGGACAGGGGTAACACCGGGGAGCTGTTTTTT.

This clonotype was counted at least ten times. The rearrangement links TRBV7-9 to TRBJ1-1, with 7 bases identical to TRBD1. The CDR3 is 15 residues long. Germline assignment: CDR1 SEHNR and CDR2 FQNEAQ (reference sequence). V shed 7 bases and J 5 bases; nucleotides not matched to a gene: 13. This CDR3 is CASTTPGTARTEAFF. For the CDR3, the DNA is TGTGCCAGCACCACCCCCGGGACAGCCCGGACTGAAGCTTTCTTT.

A note on this clonotype: Possible read error: a much larger clone is one base away. This chain connects TRBV28 to TRBJ1-1; D unresolved. CDR1 is MDHEN and CDR2 is SYDVKM in the germline V gene. This CDR3 has 14 residues. This CDR3 reads CVSSTQPLNTEAFF. The DNA of the CDR3 is TGTGTCAGCAGCACACAGCCGTTGAACACTGAAGCTTTCTTT. The full variable domain, in which reference TRBV28 and TRBJ1-1 provide the parts outside the CDR3, is DVKVTQSSRYLVKRTGEKVFLECVQDMDHENMFWYRQDPGLGLRLIYFSYDVKMKEKGDIPEGYSVSREKKERFSLILESASTNQTSMYLCVSSTQPLNTEAFFGQGTRLTVV.

This clonotype was seen at least ten times. The chain uses TRBV30 and TRBJ1-1, with a tentative D call TRBD1 (6 bases). Germline lookup yields CDR1 GTSNPN and CDR2 SVGIG (reference sequence). The CDR3 totals 13 residues. V lost 3 bases, J lost 2 bases, and 10 bases lay in between. This CDR3 reads CAWRPGDNTEAFF. For the CDR3, the DNA is TGTGCCTGGAGACCAGGGGACAACACTGAAGCTTTCTTT. Drawing the rest from reference TRBV30 and TRBJ1-1, the complete variable domain is SQTIHQWPATLVQPVGSPLSLECTVEGTSNPNLYWYRQAAGRGLQLLFYSVGIGQISSEVPQNLSASRPQDRQFILSSKKLLLSDSGFYLCAWRPGDNTEAFFGQGTRLTVV.

This clonotype was detected many times. The rearrangement links TRBV10-3 to TRBJ2-1, with TRBD2 identical over 12 bases. Trimming cost V 6 bases and J 7 bases; bases outside gene matches: 4. This CDR3 is built from 14 residues. Germline assignment: CDR1 ENHRY and CDR2 SYGVKD. The CDR3 DNA is TGTGCCATCAGATCCGGGACTAGCGGGAATGAGCAGTTCTTC. It specifies CAIRSGTSGNEQFF.

The J gene is TRBJ1-2, the V gene TRBV12-3 or TRBV12-4, with D possibly TRBD1 on 5 matching bases. The CDR3 extends over 13 amino acids. Trimming pared 8 bases from V and 7 bases from J, leaving 17 bases between. The CDR3 loop reads CASSRDSQSGYTF. The CDR3 nucleotides read TGTGCCAGCTCAAGGGACTCTCAAAGTGGCTACACCTTC.

This clonotype was seen repeatedly, ten times or more. The chain carries TRBV18 and TRBJ2-2; the match to TRBD1 covers 8 bases. V shed 2 bases, J shed 0 bases, and the junction held 8 bases outside the gene matches. Germline CDR1 KGHSH, CDR2 LQKENI. The CDR3 is made up of 18 amino acids. CDR3 region: CASSPGWTGRTNTGELFF. The CDR3 nucleotides are TGTGCCAGCTCACCAGGCTGGACAGGGAGGACGAACACCGGGGAGCTGTTTTTT.

CDR3 region: CAIKEGKQWADTQYF. The CDR3 DNA is TGTGCCATCAAAGAAGGGAAACAATGGGCAGATACGCAGTATTTT. V and J are TRBV28 and TRBJ2-3, with D unresolved. The CDR3 has 15 amino acids. Per the germline V gene, CDR1 is MDHEN and CDR2 is SYDVKM. V dropped 10 bases and J dropped 4 bases, with 21 bases sitting between them.

This clonotype has a count of ten or more. The CDR3 loop reads CASTLAGKGSREKLFF. Written as DNA, the CDR3 is TGTGCCAGCACGCTTGCCGGGAAAGGTTCGCGAGAAAAACTGTTTTTT. The genes are TRBV28 and TRBJ1-4; unclear D gene. Germline CDR1 reads MDHEN; CDR2 reads SYDVKM. CDR3 size: 16 residues. The V and J ends lost 7 bases and 8 bases respectively, with 23 bases between them.

V gene TRBV19 combines with J gene TRBJ2-7, with 8 bases that match TRBD2. This CDR3 is built from 15 residues. The V and J ends lost 2 bases and 2 bases, in that order; junction bases with no gene match: 5. Germline CDR1 reads LNHDA; CDR2 reads SQIVND (reference sequence). In DNA form, the CDR3 reads TGTGCCAGTAGTATAACGACTAGCGCAACCTACGAGCAGTACTTC. Protein: CASSITTSATYEQYF.

The sample holds a few counts of this clonotype. The V gene is TRBV6-4, the J gene TRBJ2-7; D possibly corresponds to TRBD2 (5 bases). Germline CDR1 reads MRHNA; CDR2 reads SNTAGT. V lost 7 bases to trimming and J lost 2 bases, with 18 bases between them. The CDR3 length is 15 residues. Here the CDR3 reads CASTFTRVGAYEQYF. In DNA form, the CDR3 reads TGTGCCAGCACCTTCACTAGAGTGGGAGCCTACGAGCAGTACTTC.

The chain couples TRBV27 to TRBJ1-6, with D maybe TRBD1 (6 bases). This CDR3 comprises 14 residues. V gave up 4 bases and J gave up 8 bases, with 12 bases separating them. CDR1 is MNHEY, CDR2 SMNVEV, per germline (reference sequence). DNA of the CDR3: TGTGCCAGCAGTTCACCGGGGGCTGATTCACCCCTCCACTTT. It encodes CASSSPGADSPLHF.

This clonotype was detected ten times or more. The CDR3 DNA is TGTGCCAGCAGTTTAAACAGCCGGACCTATTACGAGCAGTACTTC. Translated: CASSLNSRTYYEQYF. The V gene is TRBV12-3 or TRBV12-4, the J gene TRBJ2-7; D remains unclear. V was cut by 2 bases and J by 4 bases, with 15 bases left in between. There are 15 residues in the CDR3.

The chain employs TRBV19 and TRBJ2-5; 9 bases are shared with TRBD1. Trimming removed 5 bases from V and 4 bases from J; junction bases left unmatched: 8. The germline CDR1 and CDR2 sequences are LNHDA and SQIVND (reference sequence). This CDR3 has 15 amino acids. In DNA, the CDR3 is TGTGCCAGTAGTCTCGGACAGGGGAGATCAGAGACCCAGTACTTC. This encodes CASSLGQGRSETQYF.

This clonotype was found many times. The rearrangement uses TRBV9 and TRBJ2-5; 10 nucleotides match TRBD2. V trimming: 4 bases; J trimming: 5 bases; junction bases outside the gene matches: 11. The germline V gene has CDR1 SGDLS and CDR2 YYNGEE. CDR3 length: 16 residues. The CDR3 sequence: CASSPGAGGPVETQYF. CDR3 in DNA: TGTGCCAGCAGCCCCGGAGCGGGAGGGCCAGTCGAGACCCAGTACTTC.

This clonotype has just a few counts. The chain has TRBV7-2 and TRBJ1-1; no definite D call. The CDR3 covers 14 residues. Trimming pared 2 bases from V and 5 bases from J, leaving 12 bases between. The V gene's germline CDR1 is SGHTA and CDR2 FQGNSA. CDR3 bases: TGTGCCAGCAGCTTAACAATTAGTAGGACTGAAGCTTTCTTT. This sequence encodes CASSLTISRTEAFF.

This chain links TRBV7-2 with TRBJ2-5; D is possibly TRBD2 (6 bases). The CDR3 is 16 residues long. Trimming removed 0 bases from V and 3 bases from J, with 14 bases in between. CDR1 is SGHTA and CDR2 is FQGNSA in the germline V gene. DNA for the CDR3: TGTGCCAGCAGCTTAGCGGGAGGAAGCAAGGAAGAGACCCAGTACTTC. It specifies CASSLAGGSKEETQYF. Complete variable domain (other parts from reference TRBV7-2 and TRBJ2-5): GAGVSQSPSNKVTEKGKDVELRCDPISGHTALYWYRQSLGQGLEFLIYFQGNSAPDKSGLPSDRFSAERTGGSVSTLTIQRTQQEDSAVYLCASSLAGGSKEETQYFGPGTRLLVL.

The CDR3 DNA follows: TGTGCCAGCATTTCAGACAGGGGGCGAAAGGGCAATCAGCCCCAGCATTTT. Protein: CASISDRGRKGNQPQHF. The chain couples TRBV6-2 or TRBV6-3 to TRBJ1-5; 10 positions match TRBD1. This CDR3 is 17 amino acids long. CDR1 is MNHEY, CDR2 SVGEGT, per germline. V dropped 7 bases and J dropped 2; count of bases not matched to a gene: 11.

This clonotype was seen only a few times. The rearrangement uses TRBV6-1 and TRBJ1-5; D is uncertain. V was cut by 0 bases and J by 0 bases, with 9 bases left in between. The CDR3 extends over 16 amino acids. Germline CDR1 and CDR2: MNHNS and SASEGT. The CDR3 DNA reads TGTGCCAGCAGTGAAGCGCCGGCGTATAGCAATCAGCCCCAGCATTTT. Protein: CASSEAPAYSNQPQHF.

V gene TRBV30 combines with J gene TRBJ2-7, with D perhaps matching TRBD2 (5 bases). Germline V lookup: CDR1 GTSNPN, CDR2 SVGIG (reference sequence). Trimming left V 3 bases short and J 3 bases short, with 12 bases between. This CDR3 region has 13 residues. CDR3 amino acids: CAWSPGSLYEQYF. In nucleotides, the CDR3 is TGTGCCTGGAGCCCGGGGTCCCTCTACGAGCAGTACTTC.

This clonotype was seen only a few times. The chain joins TRBV7-9 to TRBJ1-6; D not resolved. The ends were cut back, 3 bases at V and 7 bases at J, with 10 bases in the middle. This CDR3 is built from 14 residues. Germline values: CDR1 SEHNR, CDR2 FQNEAQ (reference sequence). CDR3 bases: TGTGCCAGCAGCTTCTCGGTCTCCAATTCACCCCTCCACTTT. Translating gives CASSFSVSNSPLHF.

This chain links TRBV19 with TRBJ2-2, with a weak D call TRBD2 (5 bases). Deletions cut 6 bases from V and 1 base from J, with 12 bases between. The CDR3 runs 15 residues. Per the germline V gene, CDR1 is LNHDA and CDR2 is SQIVND (reference sequence). The CDR3 DNA reads TGTGCCAGTAGCCCCGGGATCGGGAACACCGGGGAGCTGTTTTTT. The encoded protein is CASSPGIGNTGELFF.

The table lists this clonotype with many counts. The chain combines TRBV28 with TRBJ2-7, with D possibly being TRBD1 (6 bases). Trimming took 6 bases from V and 9 from J, leaving 18 bases between them. The germline gives CDR1 MDHEN, CDR2 SYDVKM. This CDR3 has 13 residues. In DNA form, the CDR3 reads TGTGCCAGCAGCCTGGGGCAGGTAGGGGGGCAGTACTTC. This encodes CASSLGQVGGQYF.

This clonotype came up a few times. The chain carries TRBV28 and TRBJ2-7, with no clear D. This CDR3 region has 16 residues. CDR1 and CDR2 (germline): MDHEN, SYDVKM. The V and J ends lost 1 base and 0 bases respectively, with 13 bases between them. The CDR3 nucleotides read TGTGCCAGCAGTTTATCCCCGGGCATCAGCTCCTACGAGCAGTACTTC. It translates to CASSLSPGISSYEQYF.